These 17 T cell receptor beta chains came from one sample sequenced in a study of T cells after yellow fever vaccination. TCRdb re-analysed the 5' RACE reads in MiXCR, keeping a single row per CDR3 protein. The sample holds around 600,000 distinct CDR3 sequences; approximately 13% are singletons and the top ten take 15%. The source material was PBMCs, sampled on the day of the yellow fever booster vaccination. All receptors derive from a young man who received the YFV17D yellow fever vaccine.

This clonotype has more than one count but fewer than ten. An end of the junction differs from the germline gene, which may be a read error. This sequence joins TRBV6-2 or TRBV6-3 and TRBJ2-3; D is perhaps TRBD1 or TRBD2 (5 bases each). Germline V CDR1 and CDR2: MNHEY, SVGEGT. The CDR3 loop spans 13 amino acids. In DNA, the CDR3 is TGTGCCAGCAGACATCCCCCGGGACCCGCCCCCCATTTT. It is translated as CASRHPPGPAPHF.

The gene calls are TRBV9 and TRBJ2-5, with 7 bases lining up with TRBD2. The V gene end was trimmed by 0 bases and the J gene end by 0 bases; junction bases not matched to a gene: 5. Looked up from germline, CDR1 is SGDLS and CDR2 is YYNGEE. The CDR3 is 16 amino acids. The CDR3 DNA sequence: TGTGCCAGCAGCGTAGGTTCGGGACTAAACCAAGAGACCCAGTACTTC. As protein: CASSVGSGLNQETQYF.

This clonotype was detected only a few times. The chain is built from TRBV12-3 or TRBV12-4 and TRBJ1-1; no reliable D call. CDR3 size: 13 residues. Trimming left V 0 bases short and J 6 bases short, with 8 bases between. CDR3: CASSLAPDPEAFF. In DNA, the CDR3 is TGTGCCAGCAGTTTAGCGCCAGACCCTGAAGCTTTCTTT.

This chain joins TRBV7-9 and TRBJ2-7; D not resolved. The CDR3 covers 15 residues. Germline values: CDR1 SEHNR, CDR2 FQNEAQ (reference sequence). V was shortened by 11 bases and J by 0 bases, with 20 bases between the two germline ends. CDR3 in amino acids: CAGVPSERPSYEQYF. CDR3 sequence (DNA): TGTGCCGGTGTCCCCTCAGAGCGCCCCTCCTACGAGCAGTACTTC.

This clonotype has a handful of counts. The rearrangement uses TRBV29-1 and TRBJ2-5; 7 bases are a match to TRBD1. Germline V CDR1 and CDR2: SQVTM, ANQGSEA. The CDR3 contains 16 residues. J gave up 5 bases and V 1 base, and 13 bases lay outside the gene matches. The CDR3 bases are TGCAGCGTTGAAGGAACCCGGGACAGTCCGGGGGAGACCCAGTACTTC. It is translated as CSVEGTRDSPGETQYF.

This clonotype was recorded a few times. The CDR3, as DNA: TGTGCCAGCAGCTTCGTTCAGGGAGAGACCCAGTACTTC. This codes for CASSFVQGETQYF. The V call is TRBV7-9, the J call TRBJ2-5; D is perhaps TRBD1 (5 bases). Germline V gives CDR1 SEHNR, CDR2 FQNEAQ (reference sequence). V was pared by 3 bases and J by 4 bases, with 9 bases between. The CDR3 extends over 13 amino acids.

V and J are TRBV7-6 and TRBJ2-1; D possibly corresponds to TRBD1 (5 bases). In germline, CDR1 is SGHVS, CDR2 FNYEAQ. This CDR3 has 15 amino acids. V was trimmed by 1 base and J by 5 bases, leaving 12 bases between them. The CDR3 bases are TGTGCCAGCAGCTTAGACTGGGGCCCTAACAATGAGCAGTTCTTC. It translates to CASSLDWGPNNEQFF.

This clonotype turned up a few times. This chain joins TRBV27 and TRBJ2-3; the D gene is possibly TRBD2 (6 bases). The V and J ends lost 5 bases and 5 bases respectively, with 14 bases between them. Germline V gene lookup returns CDR1 MNHEY and CDR2 SMNVEV (reference sequence). The CDR3 is made up of 14 amino acids. CDR3: CASSPLGEEDTQYF. The CDR3 DNA sequence: TGTGCCAGCAGTCCACTAGGGGAGGAAGATACGCAGTATTTT.

This clonotype was detected ten times or more. The V call is TRBV7-2, the J call TRBJ2-7; 8 nucleotides align to TRBD2. Unmatched junction bases numbered 7, after V lost 4 bases and J lost 2 bases. The CDR3 runs 15 residues. CDR1 and CDR2 (germline): SGHTA, FQGNSA. CDR3 nucleotides: TGTGCCAGCAGCTCGTCTAGCGGGCAGACCTACGAGCAGTACTTC. Translating gives CASSSSSGQTYEQYF.

CDR3 bases: TGTGCCAGTAGTATCACTGGGTTCCCCTCACCCCTCCACTTT. The encoded protein is CASSITGFPSPLHF. The V call is TRBV19, the J call TRBJ1-6, with no clear D. The CDR3 runs 14 residues. Per germline, CDR1 LNHDA and CDR2 SQIVND (reference sequence). Trimming took 3 bases from V and 10 from J, leaving 13 bases between them. Full variable domain (remainder filled in from reference TRBV19 and TRBJ1-6): DGGITQSPKYLFRKEGQNVTLSCEQNLNHDAMYWYRQDPGQGLRLIYYSQIVNDFQKGDIAEGYSVSREKKESFPLTVTSAQKNPTAFYLCASSITGFPSPLHFGNGTRLTVT.

The chain uses TRBV18 and TRBJ2-7; D may be TRBD2 (5 bases). CDR3 length: 18 residues. The germline V gene encodes CDR1 KGHSH and CDR2 LQKENI. V was trimmed by 4 bases and J by 3 bases, leaving 25 bases between them. This CDR3 reads CASSLTSGKRTGNYEQYF. CDR3 nucleotide sequence: TGTGCCAGCTCACTCACCTCGGGGAAAAGGACGGGAAACTACGAGCAGTACTTC.

This sequence joins TRBV25-1 and TRBJ1-4; D is undetermined. V dropped 6 bases and J dropped 0 bases, with 11 bases sitting between them. Germline lookup yields CDR1 MGHDK and CDR2 SYGVNS. The length of the CDR3 is 15 residues. In nucleotides, the CDR3 is TGTGCCAGCAGATCCAGCTCCTCAACTAATGAAAAACTGTTTTTT. It specifies CASRSSSSTNEKLFF.

This clonotype has just a few counts. The chain uses TRBV5-8 and TRBJ1-2, with TRBD1 as a possible D gene (5 bases). V was trimmed by 0 bases and J by 2 bases, leaving 8 bases between them. Germline values: CDR1 SGHTS, CDR2 YDEGEE. The CDR3 has 14 residues. The CDR3 sequence: CASSLGGLNYGYTF. In DNA, the CDR3 is TGTGCCAGCAGCTTGGGGGGGTTGAACTATGGCTACACCTTC.

This clonotype was seen a few times. Written as DNA, the CDR3 is TGTGCCAGCAGCTTAGCGGGAGCCAAAAACATTCAGTACTTC. The encoded protein is CASSLAGAKNIQYF. This chain joins TRBV7-9 and TRBJ2-4; no clear D. Trimming left V 0 bases short and J 0 bases short, with 3 bases between. Germline V gene sequence: CDR1 SEHNR, CDR2 FQNEAQ (reference sequence). This CDR3 is 14 amino acids long.

This clonotype was seen only a few times. J is TRBJ2-1 and V is TRBV18; unclear D gene. The V gene lost 0 bases and the J gene lost 0 bases, with 9 bases spanning the gap. This CDR3 has 16 amino acids. Germline V gene sequence: CDR1 KGHSH, CDR2 LQKENI. The CDR3 coding sequence is TGTGCCAGCTCACCACCGGTGGCAAGCTCCTACAATGAGCAGTTCTTC. Protein product: CASSPPVASSYNEQFF.

This clonotype appeared a few times. This sequence joins TRBV5-1 and TRBJ2-5, with D unresolved. The CDR3 has 15 residues. Germline values: CDR1 SGHRS, CDR2 YFSETQ. V was shortened by 0 bases and J by 7 bases, with 16 bases between the two germline ends. The CDR3 spells CASSLEGNNGATQYF. The CDR3 bases are TGCGCCAGCAGCTTGGAGGGAAACAATGGAGCGACCCAGTACTTC.

This chain uses TRBV20-1 with TRBJ2-3; D is possibly TRBD1 (6 bases). This CDR3 has 15 residues. Between the trimmed V and J ends, which lost 4 bases and 2 bases, there was a span of 16 bases. CDR1 and CDR2 from the germline V gene are DFQATT and SNEGSKA (reference sequence). The CDR3 here is CSATSSTGTTDTQYF. The CDR3 DNA reads as TGCAGTGCTACATCCTCGACAGGCACCACAGATACGCAGTATTTT.